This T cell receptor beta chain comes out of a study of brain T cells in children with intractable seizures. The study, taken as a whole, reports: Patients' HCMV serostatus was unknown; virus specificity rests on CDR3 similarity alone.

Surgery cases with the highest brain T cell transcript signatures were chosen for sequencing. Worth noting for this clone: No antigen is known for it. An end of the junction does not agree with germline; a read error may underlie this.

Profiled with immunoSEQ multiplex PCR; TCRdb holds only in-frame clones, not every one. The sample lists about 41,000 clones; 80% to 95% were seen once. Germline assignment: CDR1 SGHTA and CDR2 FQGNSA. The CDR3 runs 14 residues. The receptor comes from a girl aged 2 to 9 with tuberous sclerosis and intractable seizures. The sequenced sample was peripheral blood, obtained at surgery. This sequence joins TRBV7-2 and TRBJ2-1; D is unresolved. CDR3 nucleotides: TGTGCCAGCAGCTTAGTTTCTTCCTTCAATGAGCAGTTCTTC. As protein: CASSLVSSFNEQFF.